This TCR beta chain was documented in a study of tumor and adjacent non-tumor tissue in lung cancer. There are a few counts of this clonotype. V shed 7 bases and J 10 bases; nucleotides not matched to a gene: 7. From germline, CDR1 is SGHAT and CDR2 FQNNGV. The CDR3 spans 15 residues. The template was RNA from unsorted bulk tissue. A modified ARM-PCR protocol with three rounds of nested PCR amplified TCRbeta. From the multiplex PCR reads, TCRdb called clonotypes with MiXCR, one entry per CDR3 protein. The top ten clones hold around 21% of a sample with tens of thousands of distinct CDR3 sequences, roughly 56% of them seen once.

The V and J genes are TRBV11-2 and TRBJ2-1; TRBD2 matches 16 bases. The receptor's source is a middle-aged man with non-small cell lung cancer. Sequenced: lung tumor tissue. CDR3 sequence reads: CASTGTSGGAQEQFF. CDR3 nucleotides: TGTGCCAGCACCGGGACTAGCGGGGGGGCCCAGGAGCAGTTCTTC.